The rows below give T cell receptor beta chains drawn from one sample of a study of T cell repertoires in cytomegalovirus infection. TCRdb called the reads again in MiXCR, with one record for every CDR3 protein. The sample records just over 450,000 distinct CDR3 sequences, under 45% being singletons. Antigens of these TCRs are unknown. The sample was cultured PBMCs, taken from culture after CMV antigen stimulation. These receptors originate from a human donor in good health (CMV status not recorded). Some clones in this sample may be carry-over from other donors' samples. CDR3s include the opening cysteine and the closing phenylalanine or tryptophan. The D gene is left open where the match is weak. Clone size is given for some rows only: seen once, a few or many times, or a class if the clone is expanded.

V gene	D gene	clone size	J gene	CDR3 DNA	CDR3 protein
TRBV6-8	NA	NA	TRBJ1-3	TGTGCCAGCAGTTCAGCGCGGGCGTTTGGAAACACCATATATTTT	CASSSARAFGNTIYF
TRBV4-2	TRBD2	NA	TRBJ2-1	TGTGCCAGCAGCGTACTAGCGGCTGGGGATGAGCAGTTCTTC	CASSVLAAGDEQFF
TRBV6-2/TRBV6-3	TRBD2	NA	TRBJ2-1	TGTGCCAGCAGTTACGCGGCTAGCGGGAGTCCTGAGCAGTTCTTC	CASSYAASGSPEQFF
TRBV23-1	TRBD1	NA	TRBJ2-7	TGCGCCAGCAGTCAACCTAACCGGACAGGCGGAAGTTCCATTTCGACCTACGAGCAGTACTTC	CASSQPNRTGGSSISTYEQYF
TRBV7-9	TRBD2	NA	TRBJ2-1	TGTGCCAGCAGCCAAACTAGCGTCAACCACAATGAGCAGTTCTTC	CASSQTSVNHNEQFF
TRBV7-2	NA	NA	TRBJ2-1	TGTGCCAGCAGCCCGGATAGCAACTCCTACAATGAGCAGTTCTTC	CASSPDSNSYNEQFF
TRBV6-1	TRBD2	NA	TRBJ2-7	TGTGCCAGCAGTGCTAGCGGGGGGGCCTACGAGCAGTACTTC	CASSASGGAYEQYF
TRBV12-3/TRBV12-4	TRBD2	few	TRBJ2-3	TGTGCCAGCAGCCATCTAGCGGGGGGGCTGGATACGCAGTATTTT	CASSHLAGGLDTQYF
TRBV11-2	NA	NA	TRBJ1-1	TGTGCCAGCAGCTTAGGGTCGACAGGTCATGAAGCTTTCTTT	CASSLGSTGHEAFF
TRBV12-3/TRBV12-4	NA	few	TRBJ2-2	TGTGCCAGCAGTTGGGCCCCTGACACCGGGGAGCTGTTTTTT	CASSWAPDTGELFF
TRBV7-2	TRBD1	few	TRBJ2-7	TGTGCCAGCAGCTTGGGGGGGACAGGGGGGATCTACGAGCAGTACTTC	CASSLGGTGGIYEQYF
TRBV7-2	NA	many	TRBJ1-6	TGTGCCAGCAGCTTAGGCCCAGGTACCTCCGGGTCACCCCTCCACTTT	CASSLGPGTSGSPLHF
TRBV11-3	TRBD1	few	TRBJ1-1	TGTGCCAGCAGCGAGGGGAGGTTTGGGACAGAATCTTTGAGCACTGAAGCTTTCTTT	CASSEGRFGTESLSTEAFF
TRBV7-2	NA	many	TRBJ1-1	TGTGCCAGCAGCTTAGCGCCGGGGGACACTGAAGCTTTCTTT	CASSLAPGDTEAFF
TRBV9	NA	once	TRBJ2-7	TGTGCCAGCAGCGGCCGGGGAGGAAAGTGGGAGCAGTACTTC	CASSGRGGKWEQYF
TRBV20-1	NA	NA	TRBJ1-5	TGCAGTGCTAGGAGTCAGGGGAGCAATCAGCCCCAGCATTTT	CSARSQGSNQPQHF
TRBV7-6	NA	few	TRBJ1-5	TGTGCCAGCAGCTTACTTCCCGGGATCAATCAGCCCCAGCATTTT	CASSLLPGINQPQHF
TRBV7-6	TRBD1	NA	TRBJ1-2	TGTGCCAGTGCAAGGGGGCGCGACTATGGCTACACCTTC	CASARGRDYGYTF
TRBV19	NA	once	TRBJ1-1	TGTGCCAGCAGTAGGGCCCGACAGGAATTGAACACTGAAGCTTTCTTT	CASSRARQELNTEAFF
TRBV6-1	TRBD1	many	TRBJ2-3	TGTGCCAGCAGGCCAACAGGGGGCACAGATACGCAGTATTTT	CASRPTGGTDTQYF
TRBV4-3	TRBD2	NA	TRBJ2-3	TGCGCCAGCAGCCTGGAAGCGGGATGGAGCACAGATACGCAGTATTTT	CASSLEAGWSTDTQYF
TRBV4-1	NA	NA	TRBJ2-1	TGCGCCAGCAGCCCCCGCGGGGTCGCCGAAGTCTACAATGAGCAGTTCTTC	CASSPRGVAEVYNEQFF
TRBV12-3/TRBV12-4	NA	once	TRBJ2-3	TGTGCCAGCAGAAAAGGGGGTATATCATATTTT	CASRKGGISYF
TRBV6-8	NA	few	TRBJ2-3	TGTGCCAGCCGTACCCCGGGGGGCACAGATACGCAGTATTTT	CASRTPGGTDTQYF
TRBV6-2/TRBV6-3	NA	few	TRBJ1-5	TGTGCCAGCACCCTCTCCCAGGCAGGGGACAATCAGCCCCAGCATTTT	CASTLSQAGDNQPQHF
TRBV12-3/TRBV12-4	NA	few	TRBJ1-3	TGTGCCAGCAGTTTAAACAGGGAAGGAAACACCATATATTTT	CASSLNREGNTIYF
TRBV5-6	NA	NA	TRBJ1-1	TGTGCCAGCAGCTTACCACAGGGTCGGGCTTTCTTT	CASSLPQGRAFF
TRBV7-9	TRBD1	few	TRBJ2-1	TGTGCCAGCAGCCCACTGGACAGGGGAACAGCGAATGAGCAGTTCTTC	CASSPLDRGTANEQFF